This is a list of T cell receptor beta chains from one sample in a study of CD8+CD57+ T cells in acquired aplastic anemia. TCRdb re-called the reads with MiXCR, one entry per CDR3 protein. The sample carries around 200,000 distinct CDR3 sequences, less than 75% recorded once. The specimen was sorted CD4+, CD8+, or CD8+CD57+ T cells (not recorded which) from PBMCs. The receptors stem from a human donor with aplastic anemia. Both conserved end residues are part of each CDR3. Rows may omit the clone size; those that give it use once, few, many or a size class.

clone_size v_call cdr3_aa
NA TRBV6-5 CASSYSNVPGNYGYTF
NA TRBV20-1 CSASGLVRGATYEQYF
NA TRBV20-1 CSARGAEQFF
once TRBV20-1 CSARPGTPMNTEAFF
NA TRBV20-1 CSARGTITDTQYF
NA TRBV20-1 CSAPSGNEQFF
NA TRBV9 CASSPGAGDEKLFF
NA TRBV2 CASSPKRDRGEQYF
NA TRBV24-1 CATSDMAANTGELFF
many TRBV4-1 CASSQGVQWNQPQHF
NA TRBV2 CASAGSYEQYF